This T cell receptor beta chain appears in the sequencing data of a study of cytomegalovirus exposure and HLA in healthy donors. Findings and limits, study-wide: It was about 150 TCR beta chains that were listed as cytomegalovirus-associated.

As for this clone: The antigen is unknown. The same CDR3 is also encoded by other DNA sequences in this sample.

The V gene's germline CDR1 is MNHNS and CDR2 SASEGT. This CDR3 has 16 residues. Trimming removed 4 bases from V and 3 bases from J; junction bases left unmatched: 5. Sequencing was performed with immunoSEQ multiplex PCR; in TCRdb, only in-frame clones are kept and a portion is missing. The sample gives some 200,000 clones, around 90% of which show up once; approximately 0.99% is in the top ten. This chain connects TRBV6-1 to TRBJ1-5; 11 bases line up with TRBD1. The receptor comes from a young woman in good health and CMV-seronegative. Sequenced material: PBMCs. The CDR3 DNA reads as TGTGCCAGCAGTGCCTGGACAGGGGGCTCCAATCAGCCCCAGCATTTT. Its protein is CASSAWTGGSNQPQHF.